The rows below give T cell receptor beta chains drawn from one sample of a study of cytomegalovirus exposure and HLA in healthy donors. This table comes from immunoSEQ multiplex PCR, and its TCRdb copy is limited to in-frame clones, with some not included. The table records fewer than 250,000 clones, 70% to 75% of them present only once. Sequences were obtained from PBMCs. Source of these receptors: a woman aged 25 to 45 in good health and CMV-seropositive. CDR3s include the opening cysteine and the closing phenylalanine or tryptophan. The D gene is left open where the match is weak. Only part of the rows carry a size: once, few, many, or a class if the clone is expanded.

J,V,size,length,D,CDR3,DNA
TRBJ2-3,TRBV7-9,-,15,-,CASSQSGGRTDTQYF,TGTGCCAGCAGCCAAAGCGGCGGCCGCACAGATACGCAGTATTTT
TRBJ2-2,TRBV6-1,-,14,-,CASSEAAETGELFF,TGTGCCAGCAGTGAAGCTGCGGAAACCGGGGAGCTGTTTTTT
TRBJ2-6,TRBV6-4,-,14,-,CASSEESGANVLTF,TGTGCCAGCAGTGAAGAGTCTGGGGCCAACGTCCTGACTTTC
TRBJ2-1,TRBV4-1,-,16,TRBD2,CASSPPGTSGRNEQFF,TGCGCCAGCAGCCCGCCCGGGACTAGCGGGAGAAATGAGCAGTTCTTC
TRBJ1-1,TRBV5-4,few,14,-,CASSLELRNTEAFF,TGTGCCAGCAGCTTGGAGCTGAGAAACACTGAAGCTTTCTTT
TRBJ2-7,TRBV28,-,13,TRBD2,CASSSSGLYEQYF,TGTGCCAGCAGTTCTAGCGGGCTCTACGAGCAGTACTTC
TRBJ2-6,TRBV19,once,17,TRBD2,CASSIVGLASGANVLTF,TGTGCCAGTAGTATAGTGGGACTAGCTAGTGGGGCCAACGTCCTGACTTTC
TRBJ1-5,TRBV19,-,16,TRBD1,CASSTGTGLSNQPQHF,TGTGCCAGTAGTACGGGGACAGGGTTAAGCAATCAGCCCCAGCATTTT
TRBJ2-7,TRBV6-4,-,14,TRBD1,CASSEGPGGYEQYF,TGTGCCAGCAGTGAAGGCCCAGGGGGTTACGAGCAGTACTTC
TRBJ2-2,TRBV11-2,-,11,-,CASRVAGELFF,TGTGCCAGCAGGGTAGCCGGGGAGCTGTTTTTT
TRBJ1-1,TRBV2,once,15,-,CASSEQGPMNTEAFF,TGTGCCAGCAGTGAACAGGGGCCCATGAACACTGAAGCTTTCTTT
TRBJ1-6,TRBV7-6,-,16,-,CASSLEGQGLNSPLHF,TGTGCCAGCAGCTTAGAGGGGCAGGGGCTTAATTCACCCCTCCACTTT
TRBJ2-1,TRBV5-1,-,16,TRBD2,CASSVILGLADNEQFF,TGCGCCAGCAGCGTAATATTGGGACTAGCGGACAATGAGCAGTTCTTC
TRBJ2-7,TRBV6-5,-,15,TRBD2,CASSSSGTYSYEQYF,TGTGCCAGCAGTTCTAGCGGGACTTACTCCTACGAGCAGTACTTC
TRBJ2-1,TRBV6-6,-,16,-,CASSPRFGEVMDEQFF,TGTGCCAGCAGTCCCCGCTTTGGGGAGGTGATGGATGAGCAGTTCTTC
TRBJ2-2,TRBV6-1,once,13,-,CASSETGPGELFF,TGTGCCAGCAGTGAAACAGGGCCCGGGGAGCTGTTTTTT
TRBJ2-3,TRBV4-1,-,17,TRBD2,CASSQELAGLRTDTQYF,TGCGCCAGCAGCCAAGAATTAGCGGGACTCCGCACAGATACGCAGTATTTT
TRBJ2-1,TRBV21-1,-,16,-,CASSKAGSGRSNEQFF,TGTGCCAGCAGCAAAGCTGGTAGCGGGAGGTCCAATGAGCAGTTCTTC
TRBJ2-1,TRBV2,-,16,TRBD2,CASGGGGTSLYNEQFF,TGTGCCAGCGGCGGTGGTGGGACTAGCCTTTACAATGAGCAGTTCTTC
TRBJ2-3,TRBV5-1,-,16,-,CASSRGRGEVADTQYF,TGCGCCAGCAGCCGAGGGAGAGGGGAGGTGGCAGATACGCAGTATTTT
TRBJ2-3,TRBV6-5,-,15,TRBD2,CASSYSGGRKDTQYF,TGTGCCAGCAGTTACTCGGGCGGGAGAAAGGATACGCAGTATTTT
TRBJ1-2,TRBV6-5,-,15,-,CASSYSEEGYVDYTF,TGTGCCAGCAGTTACTCCGAGGAGGGCTATGTTGACTACACCTTC
TRBJ1-3,TRBV14,-,13,-,CASRRSSGNTIYF,TGTGCCAGCAGACGTAGCTCTGGAAACACCATATATTTT